This T cell receptor beta chain was obtained from a study of shared clonotypes between healthy human individuals. About the research overall: Two women and a few men aged 18 to 49 made up the donors.

CDR1 and CDR2 from the germline V gene are SGHAT and FQNNGV. The length of the CDR3 is 15 residues. With 5 bases clipped from V and 0 bases from J, the junction kept 5 bases outside the gene matches. Measured with immunoSEQ multiplex PCR; TCRdb has only the in-frame clones, and not every one. The profile shows hundreds of thousands of clones, about two thirds of them singletons. The source is a woman between 25 and 40 years old in good health. Sequences were obtained from memory CD4+ T cells sorted from blood. Sample subset: CD45RA-negative fraction. The V and J genes are TRBV11-2 and TRBJ1-1, with 8 bases identical to TRBD1. This CDR3 is CASSPGQGMNTEAFF. The CDR3 DNA reads TGTGCCAGCAGCCCAGGACAGGGCATGAACACTGAAGCTTTCTTT. The whole variable domain, remainder taken from reference TRBV11-2 and TRBJ1-1, is EAGVAQSPRYKIIEKRQSVAFWCNPISGHATLYWYQQILGQGPKLLIQFQNNGVVDDSQLPKDRFSAERLKGVDSTLKIQPAKLEDSAVYLCASSPGQGMNTEAFFGQGTRLTVV.